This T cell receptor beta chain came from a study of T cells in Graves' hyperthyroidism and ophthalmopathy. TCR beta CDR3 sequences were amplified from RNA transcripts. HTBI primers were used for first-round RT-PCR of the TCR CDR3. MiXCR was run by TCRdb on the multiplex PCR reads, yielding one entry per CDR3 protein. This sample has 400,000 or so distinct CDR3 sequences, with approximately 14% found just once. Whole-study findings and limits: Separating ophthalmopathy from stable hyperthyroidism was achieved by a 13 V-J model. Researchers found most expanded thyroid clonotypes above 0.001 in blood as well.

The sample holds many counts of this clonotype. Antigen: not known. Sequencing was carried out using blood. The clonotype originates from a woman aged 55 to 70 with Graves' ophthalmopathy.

The CDR3 spells CASSSTQWGSYEQYF. CDR3 coding DNA: TGTGCCAGCAGTTCGACTCAATGGGGCTCCTACGAGCAGTACTTC. This rearrangement joins TRBV12-3 or TRBV12-4 to TRBJ2-7; D remains ambiguous. V was clipped by 4 bases and J by 0 bases, with 13 bases between them. The CDR3 contains 15 residues.